The 28 T cell receptor beta chains below come from one sample, sequenced in a study of blood T cell repertoires in COVID-19. Profiling relied on immunoSEQ multiplex PCR, and the TCRdb table lists in-frame clones only, not all of them. Among 75,000 to 90,000 clones listed, 91% were seen once. Sequenced input: peripheral blood. Receptor source: a woman aged 45-59 years in a cohort sampled during active COVID-19.

J is TRBJ2-2 and V is TRBV2; D ambiguous. Looked up from germline, CDR1 is SNHLY and CDR2 is FYNNEI. Trimming removed 6 bases at V and 0 bases at J, with 5 bases between. The CDR3 runs 13 residues. The CDR3 reads CASSRSNTGELFF. The CDR3 DNA sequence: TGTGCCAGCAGCAGATCGAACACCGGGGAGCTGTTTTTT.

The V call is TRBV6-5, the J call TRBJ2-1; 7 bases map to TRBD2. In germline, CDR1 is MNHEY, CDR2 SVGAGI. The CDR3 runs to 15 residues. Losses at the gene ends were 7 bases for V and 4 bases for J; bases not matched to a gene: 10. CDR3 sequence: CASTQGLTRYNEQFF. CDR3 in DNA: TGTGCCAGCACCCAGGGACTAACTAGATACAATGAGCAGTTCTTC.

The V and J genes are TRBV12-3 or TRBV12-4 and TRBJ2-3; D uncertain. V gave up 7 bases and J gave up 4 bases, with 12 bases separating them. CDR3 length: 13 residues. The CDR3 coding sequence is TGTGCCAGCAACGGAGTTCGGGCAGATACGCAGTATTTT. This codes for CASNGVRADTQYF.

V is TRBV3-1 (or the pseudogene TRBV3-2) and J is TRBJ2-5, with a possible D match to TRBD2 (5 bases). Looked up from germline, CDR1 is LGHDT and CDR2 is YNNKEL (reference sequence). The V end lost 4 bases, the J end lost 1 base, and 16 bases lay between the germline ends. The CDR3 length is 16 residues. CDR3 in DNA: TGTGCCAGCAGCCGAAACCACCCGGGGTTCCAAGAGACCCAGTACTTC. This sequence encodes CASSRNHPGFQETQYF.

This rearrangement joins TRBV7-9 to TRBJ2-3; tentatively, D is TRBD2 (5 bases). The V and J ends lost 1 base and 0 bases respectively, with 8 bases between them. The length of the CDR3 is 15 residues. Germline V gene data show CDR1 as SEHNR and CDR2 as FQNEAQ (reference sequence). The CDR3 coding sequence is TGTGCCAGCAGCTTAGGAGGGCCGAGCACAGATACGCAGTATTTT. Residues: CASSLGGPSTDTQYF.

V gene TRBV6-5 combines with J gene TRBJ2-3, with D tentatively TRBD2 (5 bases). V lost 6 bases and J lost 4, with 11 bases in between. Per the germline V gene, CDR1 is MNHEY and CDR2 is SVGAGI. The CDR3 consists of 13 residues. The CDR3 sequence is CASSSDFADTQYF. In DNA, the CDR3 is TGTGCCAGCAGCTCGGACTTTGCAGATACGCAGTATTTT.

The J gene is TRBJ1-5, the V gene TRBV5-4; D is undetermined. Germline assignment: CDR1 SGHNT and CDR2 YYREEE (reference sequence). V was shortened by 2 bases and J by 2 bases, with 5 bases between the two germline ends. This CDR3 comprises 13 residues. The CDR3 sequence: CASSFEGNQPQHF. For the CDR3, the DNA is TGTGCCAGCAGCTTCGAGGGCAATCAGCCCCAGCATTTT.

This clone occurred a few times. The gene calls are TRBV5-4 and TRBJ2-7; no clear D gene. The CDR3 covers 13 residues. V lost 6 bases, J lost 7 bases, and 17 bases lay in between. Germline V gene data show CDR1 as SGHNT and CDR2 as YYREEE (reference sequence). The CDR3 here is CASIPDNEVEQYF. Written as DNA, the CDR3 is TGTGCCAGCATCCCAGATAATGAGGTGGAGCAGTACTTC.

DNA for the CDR3: TGTGCCAGTAGTCCCCGGACAGGGGGCGAGGTCGGGGAGCTGTTTTTT. It yields the protein CASSPRTGGEVGELFF. The V and J genes are TRBV19 and TRBJ2-2, with 11 bases lining up with TRBD1. V was pared by 5 bases and J by 7 bases, with 9 bases of the junction left unmatched. CDR3 length: 16 amino acids. Germline CDR1 is LNHDA and CDR2 is SQIVND (reference sequence).

The rearrangement uses TRBV5-1 and TRBJ1-2; TRBD1 is a possible D gene (5 bases). Trimming pared 0 bases from V and 7 bases from J, leaving 25 bases between. This CDR3 is 18 amino acids long. Germline V gene sequence: CDR1 SGHRS, CDR2 YFSETQ. For the CDR3, the DNA is TGCGCCAGCAGCTTGGACGGGACTGACTTCATGTCCCTGACTGGCTACACCTTC. This gives the protein CASSLDGTDFMSLTGYTF.

The chain links TRBV2 to TRBJ2-7; D not resolved. Per the germline V gene, CDR1 is SNHLY and CDR2 is FYNNEI. Between the trimmed V and J ends, which lost 2 bases and 0 bases, there was a span of 11 bases. The CDR3 contains 15 residues. The CDR3 sequence is CASSERSGSSYEQYF. The CDR3 DNA follows: TGTGCCAGCAGTGAAAGGTCAGGTAGCTCCTACGAGCAGTACTTC.

The rearrangement links TRBV2 to TRBJ2-1, with a weak D call TRBD1 (6 bases). V dropped 4 bases and J dropped 10 bases, with 8 bases sitting between them. This CDR3 region has 11 residues. Germline V gene data show CDR1 as SNHLY and CDR2 as FYNNEI. The CDR3, as DNA: TGTGCCAGCAGTGGCCAGGGGGAGCAGTTCTTC. It translates to CASSGQGEQFF.

The table lists this clone with a few counts. The chain recombines TRBV6-2 or TRBV6-3 with TRBJ1-5; D not resolved. The CDR3 totals 14 residues. V was cut by 2 bases and J by 2 bases, with 7 bases left in between. Germline V gives CDR1 MNHEY, CDR2 SVGEGT. The CDR3 region has the DNA TGTGCCAGCAGTTACCGGGGTGGCAATCAGCCCCAGCATTTT. It encodes CASSYRGGNQPQHF.

The chain recombines TRBV4-1 with TRBJ2-3, with 11 bases that match TRBD2. Trimming took 4 bases from V and 4 from J; bases not matched to a gene: 10. Germline lookup yields CDR1 MGHRA and CDR2 YSYEKL. This CDR3 contains 17 residues. The CDR3 sequence: CASSLLGLAGQPDTQYF. In DNA, the CDR3 is TGCGCCAGCAGCCTCCTCGGACTAGCGGGTCAACCAGATACGCAGTATTTT.

The chain employs TRBV2 and TRBJ1-2; no firm D call. The length of the CDR3 is 13 residues. Germline V gene sequence: CDR1 SNHLY, CDR2 FYNNEI. V was cut by 5 bases and J by 2 bases, with 9 bases left in between. The CDR3 coding sequence is TGTGCCAGCAGTTTTGAGCGGAACTATGGCTACACCTTC. Protein product: CASSFERNYGYTF.

This chain links TRBV18 with TRBJ2-3, with D hard to call. Germline V gene lookup returns CDR1 KGHSH and CDR2 LQKENI. The CDR3 has 13 residues. Deletions cut 1 base from V and 4 bases from J, with 6 bases between. The CDR3 here is CASSPLSADTQYF. The CDR3 coding sequence is TGTGCCAGCTCACCACTGAGCGCAGATACGCAGTATTTT.

The J gene is TRBJ2-5, the V gene TRBV25-1, with D uncertain. Looked up from germline, CDR1 is MGHDK and CDR2 is SYGVNS. V lost 1 base, J lost 0 bases, and 9 bases lay in between. There are 15 residues in the CDR3. CDR3 amino acids: CASSESRLYQETQYF. CDR3 bases: TGTGCCAGCAGTGAATCGAGGCTGTACCAAGAGACCCAGTACTTC.

The rearrangement links TRBV28 to TRBJ1-5; 7 nucleotides match TRBD1. The germline gives CDR1 MDHEN, CDR2 SYDVKM. V gave up 2 bases and J gave up 9 bases; unmatched junction bases: 1. This CDR3 is built from 12 residues. The DNA of the CDR3 is TGTGCCAGCAGTTTAGCAGGGGGGCCCCAGCATTTT. Translating gives CASSLAGGPQHF. Based on the CDR3 plus reference TRBV28 and TRBJ1-5, the full variable domain is DVKVTQSSRYLVKRTGEKVFLECVQDMDHENMFWYRQDPGLGLRLIYFSYDVKMKEKGDIPEGYSVSREKKERFSLILESASTNQTSMYLCASSLAGGPQHFGDGTRLSIL.

The chain uses TRBV11-2 and TRBJ2-1; D possibly corresponds to TRBD1 (6 bases). Trimming took off 1 base at V and 9 bases at J, with 10 bases between the two ends. The germline gives CDR1 SGHAT, CDR2 FQNNGV. This CDR3 region has 13 residues. In DNA form, the CDR3 reads TGTGCCAGCAGCTTAGGGGGACAACGTGAGCAGTTCTTC. Amino acids: CASSLGGQREQFF.

This chain links TRBV3-1 (or the pseudogene TRBV3-2) with TRBJ1-2, with 7 positions matching TRBD1. The CDR3 has 16 residues. Losses at the gene ends were 4 bases for V and 4 bases for J; bases not matched to a gene: 12. From germline, CDR1 is LGHDT and CDR2 YNNKEL (reference sequence). The CDR3 nucleotides are TGTGCCAGCAGCCCCAGACAGGGTCTGGGAAGCTATGGCTACACCTTC. Its translation: CASSPRQGLGSYGYTF.

The sample holds one count of this clone. The chain has TRBV4-2 and TRBJ1-2; TRBD1 might be the D (6 bases). From germline, CDR1 is LGHNA and CDR2 YNFKEQ. The CDR3 runs to 15 residues. The V and J ends lost 1 base and 5 bases respectively, with 14 bases between them. Here the CDR3 DNA reads TGTGCCAGCAGCCAAGTCCAGGGGCAAGGGTATGGCTACACCTTC. This codes for CASSQVQGQGYGYTF.

V usage is TRBV10-3 and J usage is TRBJ1-1; D possibly corresponds to TRBD1 (6 bases). This CDR3 has 15 amino acids. Germline CDR1 is ENHRY and CDR2 is SYGVKD. Trimming removed 3 bases at V and 3 bases at J, with 14 bases between. The CDR3 DNA reads as TGTGCCATCAGTGAAAGATCAGGGGCAGACACTGAAGCTTTCTTT. Translated: CAISERSGADTEAFF.

This chain connects TRBV11-2 to TRBJ2-5, with D unclear. V lost 1 base, J lost 5 bases, and 8 bases lay in between. Germline V lookup: CDR1 SGHAT, CDR2 FQNNGV. This CDR3 is built from 13 residues. Here the CDR3 reads CASSLALRETQYF. In DNA form, the CDR3 reads TGTGCCAGCAGCTTAGCCCTACGGGAGACCCAGTACTTC.

This clone was observed a few times. The chain recombines TRBV30 with TRBJ2-6; D perhaps matches TRBD1 (5 bases). Looked up from germline, CDR1 is GTSNPN and CDR2 is SVGIG (reference sequence). The CDR3 loop spans 14 amino acids. The V and J ends lost 2 bases and 7 bases respectively, with 12 bases between them. CDR3 region: CAWSSRGSANVLTF. CDR3 DNA sequence: TGTGCCTGGAGTTCAAGGGGTAGCGCCAACGTCCTGACTTTC.

Points on this clone: The same CDR3 also results from other DNA sequences found in this sample. The chain joins TRBV15 to TRBJ2-2; D not certain. Trimming took 1 base from V and 4 from J, leaving 4 bases between them. This CDR3 comprises 13 residues. Germline V CDR1 and CDR2: LNHNV, YYDKDF (reference sequence). The CDR3 spells CATSRAGTGELFF. CDR3 coding DNA: TGTGCCACCAGCAGAGCGGGCACCGGGGAGCTGTTTTTT.

The chain joins TRBV4-1 to TRBJ1-1; D is perhaps TRBD1 (6 bases). The V and J ends lost 1 base and 0 bases respectively, with 15 bases between them. The length of the CDR3 is 17 residues. Germline V gene lookup returns CDR1 MGHRA and CDR2 YSYEKL. CDR3 sequence (DNA): TGCGCCAGCAGCCAAGTGGGCGGGGGACAAATGAACACTGAAGCTTTCTTT. Translation: CASSQVGGGQMNTEAFF.

This clone has only one observation. V and J are TRBV7-2 and TRBJ2-7; 11 nucleotides line up with TRBD2. The CDR3 is 15 amino acids. Germline assignment: CDR1 SGHTA and CDR2 FQGNSA. The trim removed 5 bases at V and 3 bases at J, leaving 6 bases unmatched. In DNA, the CDR3 is TGTGCCAGCAGCCTGACTAGCGGGGTGGGCTACGAGCAGTACTTC. Its protein product is CASSLTSGVGYEQYF.

The chain employs TRBV18 and TRBJ1-3, with D uncertain. The V end lost 0 bases, the J end lost 2 bases, and 8 bases lay between the germline ends. The germline CDR1 and CDR2 sequences are KGHSH and LQKENI. This CDR3 contains 15 residues. CDR3 in DNA: TGTGCCAGCTCACCACCGTCTGGGCCTGGAAACACCATATATTTT. It yields the protein CASSPPSGPGNTIYF.